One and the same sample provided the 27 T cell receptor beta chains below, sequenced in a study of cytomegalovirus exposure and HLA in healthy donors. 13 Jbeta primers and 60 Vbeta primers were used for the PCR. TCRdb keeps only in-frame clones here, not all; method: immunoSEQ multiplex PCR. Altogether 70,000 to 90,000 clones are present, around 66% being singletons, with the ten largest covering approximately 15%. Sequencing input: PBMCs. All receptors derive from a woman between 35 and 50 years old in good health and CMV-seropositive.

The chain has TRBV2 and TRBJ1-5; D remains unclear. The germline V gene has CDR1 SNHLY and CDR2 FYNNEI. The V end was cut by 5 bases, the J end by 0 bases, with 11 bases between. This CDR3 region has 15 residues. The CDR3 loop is CASSSADFSNQPQHF. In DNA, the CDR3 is TGTGCCAGCAGTTCGGCAGACTTTAGCAATCAGCCCCAGCATTTT. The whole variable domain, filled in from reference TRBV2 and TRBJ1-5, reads EPEVTQTPSHQVTQMGQEVILRCVPISNHLYFYWYRQILGQKVEFLVSFYNNEISEKSEIFDDQFSVERPDGSNFTLKIRSTKLEDSAMYFCASSSADFSNQPQHFGDGTRLSIL.

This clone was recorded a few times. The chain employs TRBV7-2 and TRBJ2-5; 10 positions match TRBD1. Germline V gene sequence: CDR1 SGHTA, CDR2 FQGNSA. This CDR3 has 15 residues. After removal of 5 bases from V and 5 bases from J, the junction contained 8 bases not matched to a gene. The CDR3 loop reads CASSPGTGESETQYF. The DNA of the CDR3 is TGTGCCAGCAGCCCCGGGACAGGGGAATCGGAGACCCAGTACTTC. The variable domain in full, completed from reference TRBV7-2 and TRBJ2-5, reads GAGVSQSPSNKVTEKGKDVELRCDPISGHTALYWYRQSLGQGLEFLIYFQGNSAPDKSGLPSDRFSAERTGGSVSTLTIQRTQQEDSAVYLCASSPGTGESETQYFGPGTRLLVL.

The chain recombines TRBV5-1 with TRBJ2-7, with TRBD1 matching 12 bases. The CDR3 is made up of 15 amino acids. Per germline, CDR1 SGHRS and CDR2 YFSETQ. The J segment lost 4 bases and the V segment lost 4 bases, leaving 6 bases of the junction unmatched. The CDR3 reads CASSEGQGALYEQYF. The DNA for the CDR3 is TGCGCCAGCAGCGAGGGACAGGGGGCGCTTTACGAGCAGTACTTC.

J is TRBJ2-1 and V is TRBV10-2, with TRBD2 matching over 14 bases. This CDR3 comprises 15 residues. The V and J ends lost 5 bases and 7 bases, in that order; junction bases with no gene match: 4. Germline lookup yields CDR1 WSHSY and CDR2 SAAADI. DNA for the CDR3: TGCGCCAGCAGTCCGGGACTAGCGGGAGCAAATGAGCAGTTCTTC. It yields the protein CASSPGLAGANEQFF.

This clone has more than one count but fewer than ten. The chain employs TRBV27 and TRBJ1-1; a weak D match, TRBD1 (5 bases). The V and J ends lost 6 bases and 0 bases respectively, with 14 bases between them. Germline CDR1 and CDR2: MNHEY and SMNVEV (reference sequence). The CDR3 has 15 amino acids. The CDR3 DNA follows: TGTGCCAGCAGGATAATGATGGACATGAACACTGAAGCTTTCTTT. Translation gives CASRIMMDMNTEAFF.

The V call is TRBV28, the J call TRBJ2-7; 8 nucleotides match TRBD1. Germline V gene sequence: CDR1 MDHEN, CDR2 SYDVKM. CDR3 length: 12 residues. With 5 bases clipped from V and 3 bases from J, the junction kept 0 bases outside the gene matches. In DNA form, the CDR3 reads TGTGCCAGCAGTGACAGGGGCTACGAGCAGTACTTC. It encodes CASSDRGYEQYF.

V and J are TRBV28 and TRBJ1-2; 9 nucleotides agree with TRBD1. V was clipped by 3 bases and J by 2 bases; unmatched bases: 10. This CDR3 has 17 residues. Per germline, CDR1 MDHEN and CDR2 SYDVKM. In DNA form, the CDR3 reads TGTGCCAGCAGTTTGGCAGTGACAGGGGGACTAAACTATGGCTACACCTTC. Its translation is CASSLAVTGGLNYGYTF.

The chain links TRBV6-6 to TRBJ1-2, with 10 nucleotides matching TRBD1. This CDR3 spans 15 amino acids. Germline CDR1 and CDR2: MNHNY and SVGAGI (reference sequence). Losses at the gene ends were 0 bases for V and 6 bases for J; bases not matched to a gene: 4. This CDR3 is CASSYSRGQGDGYTF. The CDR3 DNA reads TGTGCCAGCAGTTACTCGAGAGGACAGGGGGATGGCTACACCTTC.

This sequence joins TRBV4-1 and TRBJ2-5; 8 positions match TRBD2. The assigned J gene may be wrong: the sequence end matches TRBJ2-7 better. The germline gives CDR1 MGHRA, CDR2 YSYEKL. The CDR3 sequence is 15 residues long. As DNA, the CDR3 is TGCGCCAGCAGCCTCGCACTAGCGGCCCCCTACGAGCAGTACTTC. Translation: CASSLALAAPYEQYF.

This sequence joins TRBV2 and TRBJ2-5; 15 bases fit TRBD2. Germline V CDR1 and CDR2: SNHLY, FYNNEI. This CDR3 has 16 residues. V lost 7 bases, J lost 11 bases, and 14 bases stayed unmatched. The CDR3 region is CASISVVGLAGGVQYF. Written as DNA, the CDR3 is TGTGCCAGCATCTCGGTGGTGGGACTAGCGGGAGGAGTTCAGTACTTC.

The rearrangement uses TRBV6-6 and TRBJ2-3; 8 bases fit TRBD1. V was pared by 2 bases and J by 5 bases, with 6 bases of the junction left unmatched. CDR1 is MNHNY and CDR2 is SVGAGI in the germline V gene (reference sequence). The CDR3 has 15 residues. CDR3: CASSYETGGRDTQYF. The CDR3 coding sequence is TGTGCCAGCAGTTACGAAACAGGGGGTAGAGATACGCAGTATTTT.

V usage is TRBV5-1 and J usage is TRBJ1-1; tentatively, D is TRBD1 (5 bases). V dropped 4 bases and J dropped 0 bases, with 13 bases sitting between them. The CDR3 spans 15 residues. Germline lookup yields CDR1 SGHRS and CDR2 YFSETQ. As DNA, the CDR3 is TGCGCCAGCAGCGGATCGGACACCTTGAACACTGAAGCTTTCTTT. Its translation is CASSGSDTLNTEAFF.

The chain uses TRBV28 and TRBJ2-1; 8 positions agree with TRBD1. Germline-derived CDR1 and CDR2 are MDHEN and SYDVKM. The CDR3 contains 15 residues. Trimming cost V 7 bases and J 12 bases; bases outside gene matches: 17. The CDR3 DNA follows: TGTGCCAGCACTGGGGTCTGGACAGGGTCGACTCCGCAGTTCTTC. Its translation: CASTGVWTGSTPQFF. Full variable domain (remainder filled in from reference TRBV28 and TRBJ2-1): DVKVTQSSRYLVKRTGEKVFLECVQDMDHENMFWYRQDPGLGLRLIYFSYDVKMKEKGDIPEGYSVSREKKERFSLILESASTNQTSMYLCASTGVWTGSTPQFFGPGTRLTVL.

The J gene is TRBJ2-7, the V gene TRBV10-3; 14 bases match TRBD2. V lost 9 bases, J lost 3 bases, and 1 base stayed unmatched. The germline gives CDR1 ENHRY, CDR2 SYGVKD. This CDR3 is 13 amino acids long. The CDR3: CAMGTSGSYEQYF. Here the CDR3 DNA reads TGTGCCATGGGGACTAGCGGGAGCTACGAGCAGTACTTC.

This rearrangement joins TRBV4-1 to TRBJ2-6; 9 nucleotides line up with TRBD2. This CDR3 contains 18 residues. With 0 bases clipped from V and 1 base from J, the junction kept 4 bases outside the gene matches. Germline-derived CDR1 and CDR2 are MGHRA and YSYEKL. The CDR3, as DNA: TGCGCCAGCAGCCAAGATGCGGGAGGGCCTTCTGGGGCCAACGTCCTGACTTTC. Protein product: CASSQDAGGPSGANVLTF.

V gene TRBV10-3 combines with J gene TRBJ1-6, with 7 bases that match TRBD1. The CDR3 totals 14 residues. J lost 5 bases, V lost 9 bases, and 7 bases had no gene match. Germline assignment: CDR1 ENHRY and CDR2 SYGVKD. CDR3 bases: TGTGCCATACAGGGGTCTCCGGATAATTCACCCCTCCACTTT. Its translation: CAIQGSPDNSPLHF.

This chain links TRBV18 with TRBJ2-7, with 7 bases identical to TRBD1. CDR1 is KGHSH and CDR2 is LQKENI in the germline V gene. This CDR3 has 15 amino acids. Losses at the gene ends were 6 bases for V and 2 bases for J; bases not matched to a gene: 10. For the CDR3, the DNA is TGTGCCAGCTCGCGCTCCGGGACAGCAACCTACGAGCAGTACTTC. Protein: CASSRSGTATYEQYF.

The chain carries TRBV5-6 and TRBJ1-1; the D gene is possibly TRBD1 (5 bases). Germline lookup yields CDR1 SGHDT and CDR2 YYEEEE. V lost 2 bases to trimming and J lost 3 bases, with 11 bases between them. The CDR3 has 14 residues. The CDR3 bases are TGTGCCAGCAGCTTACAGGTCGAGGACACTGAAGCTTTCTTT. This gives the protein CASSLQVEDTEAFF.

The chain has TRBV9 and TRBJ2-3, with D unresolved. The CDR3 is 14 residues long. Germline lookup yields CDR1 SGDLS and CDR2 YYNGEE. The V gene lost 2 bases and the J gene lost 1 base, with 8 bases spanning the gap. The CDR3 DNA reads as TGTGCCAGCAGCGTCGCGTCGGGCACAGATACGCAGTATTTT. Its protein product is CASSVASGTDTQYF. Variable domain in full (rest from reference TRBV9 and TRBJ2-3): DSGVTQTPKHLITATGQRVTLRCSPRSGDLSVYWYQQSLDQGLQFLIQYYNGEERAKGNILERFSAQQFPDLHSELNLSSLELGDSALYFCASSVASGTDTQYFGPGTRLTVL.

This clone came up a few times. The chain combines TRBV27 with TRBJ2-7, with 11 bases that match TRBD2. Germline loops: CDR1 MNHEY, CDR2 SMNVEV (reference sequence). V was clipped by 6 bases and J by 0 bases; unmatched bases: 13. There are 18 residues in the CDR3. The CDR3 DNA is TGTGCCAGCAGCCCCGGGGCAGGGACTAGCGGCTTCTCCTACGAGCAGTACTTC. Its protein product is CASSPGAGTSGFSYEQYF.

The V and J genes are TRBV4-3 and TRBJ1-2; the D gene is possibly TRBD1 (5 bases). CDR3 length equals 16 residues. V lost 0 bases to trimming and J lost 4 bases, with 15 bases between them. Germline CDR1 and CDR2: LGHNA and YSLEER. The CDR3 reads CASSQESTTGVYGYTF. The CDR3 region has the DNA TGCGCCAGCAGCCAAGAGAGTACCACAGGAGTCTATGGCTACACCTTC.

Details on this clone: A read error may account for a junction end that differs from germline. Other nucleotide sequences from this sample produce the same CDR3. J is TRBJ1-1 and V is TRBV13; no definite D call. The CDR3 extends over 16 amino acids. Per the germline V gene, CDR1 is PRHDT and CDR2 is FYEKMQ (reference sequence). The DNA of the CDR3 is TGCGCCAGCAGCCTCCCCAGGCCGAGTCAAGGTACTGAAGCTTTCTTT. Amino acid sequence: CASSLPRPSQGTEAFF.

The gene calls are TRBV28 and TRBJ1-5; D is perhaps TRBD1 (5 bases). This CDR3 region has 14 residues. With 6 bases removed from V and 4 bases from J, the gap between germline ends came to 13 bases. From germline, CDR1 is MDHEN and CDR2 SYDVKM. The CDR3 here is CASSAGGGNQPQHF. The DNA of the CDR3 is TGTGCCAGCAGCGCCGGGGGGGGAAATCAGCCCCAGCATTTT.

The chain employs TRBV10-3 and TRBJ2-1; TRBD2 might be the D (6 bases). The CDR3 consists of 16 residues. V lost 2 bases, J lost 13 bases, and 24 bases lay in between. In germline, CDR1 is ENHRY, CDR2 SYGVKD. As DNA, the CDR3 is TGTGCCATCAGTGAGCCCGGGGGTAGTTTAAAAGATTCCCAGTTCTTC. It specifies CAISEPGGSLKDSQFF.

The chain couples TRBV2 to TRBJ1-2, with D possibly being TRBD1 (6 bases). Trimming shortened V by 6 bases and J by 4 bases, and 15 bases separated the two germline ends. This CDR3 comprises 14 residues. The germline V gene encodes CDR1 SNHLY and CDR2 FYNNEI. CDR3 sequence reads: CASSGTGQPYGYTF. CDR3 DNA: TGTGCCAGCAGCGGCACCGGACAGCCCTATGGCTACACCTTC.

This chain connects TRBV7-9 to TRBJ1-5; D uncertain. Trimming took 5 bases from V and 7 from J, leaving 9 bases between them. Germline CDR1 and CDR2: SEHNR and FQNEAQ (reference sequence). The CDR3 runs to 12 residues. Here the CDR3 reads CASSGREQPQHF. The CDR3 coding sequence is TGTGCCAGCAGCGGACGGGAACAGCCCCAGCATTTT.

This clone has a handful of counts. The CDR3 sequence is CASSVLGLPGELFF. The CDR3 nucleotides are TGTGCCAGCAGTGTTTTGGGGCTGCCCGGGGAGCTGTTTTTT. V usage is TRBV28 and J usage is TRBJ2-2; TRBD1 might be the D (5 bases). There are 14 residues in the CDR3. V dropped 5 bases and J dropped 6 bases, with 13 bases sitting between them. Per the germline V gene, CDR1 is MDHEN and CDR2 is SYDVKM.